The clone carrying this TCR beta chain was observed once. As yet, its antigen is unknown. This sample was included in a study of regulatory T cells in long-lasting Graves disease. Notes on the study in general: With a small sample size, accuracy may have been reduced.

Assembly of TCR beta libraries relied on iRepertoire HTBI primers together with Arm-PCR of CDR3 regions. Original processing notes: Gene usage covered 62 TRBV and roughly 14 TRBJ segments. From the multiplex PCR reads, TCRdb called clonotypes with MiXCR, one entry per CDR3 protein. The V and J calls here are based on TCRdb, not the publication. The table lists about 660,000 distinct CDR3 sequences, around 32% of them singletons. Sample time point: persistent/refractory GD, antithyroid drugs over 5 years with positive TRAb. There was RNA extracted from PBMCs, and the TCR library was made from it. Sequenced material: peripheral blood mononuclear cells (PBMCs), taken when the disease was refractory, from a patient treated with antithyroid drugs. This TCR came from a female donor with Graves disease.

CDR3 in amino acids: CSAGYRGSSYEQYF. The CDR3 DNA reads as TGCAGTGCTGGGTACAGGGGGAGCTCCTACGAGCAGTACTTC. The V call is TRBV20-1, the J call TRBJ2-7, with 8 bases that match TRBD1. The trim removed 5 bases at V and 0 bases at J, leaving 6 bases unmatched. From germline, CDR1 is DFQATT and CDR2 SNEGSKA (reference sequence). The CDR3 length is 14 residues.